Listed below are T cell receptor beta chains from one sample, sequenced in a study of blood T cell repertoires in COVID-19. Profiling relied on immunoSEQ multiplex PCR, and the TCRdb table lists in-frame clones only, not all of them. The data hold about 190,000 clones, with roughly 83% observed a single time. The sample consisted of PBMCs or T cells enriched from blood (not recorded which). All receptors come from a woman in her 30s who had recovered from COVID-19. Each CDR3 is given with its conserved first and last residue. A D gene is named only where the DNA matches it firmly.

V gene	J gene	D gene	CDR3 DNA	CDR3 protein
TRBV5-1	TRBJ1-6	TRBD1	TGCGCCAGCAGCGGTCTGGACAGGGGTGGAGTAAGATCACCCCTCCACTTT	CASSGLDRGGVRSPLHF
TRBV7-2	TRBJ2-5	NA	TGTGCCAGCAGCAGCAGGGACTCTAAGTACTTC	CASSSRDSKYF
TRBV2	TRBJ1-5	NA	TGTGCCAGCGGAGGACCTGGGGGCAATCAGCCCCAGCATTTT	CASGGPGGNQPQHF
TRBV5-1	TRBJ1-2	TRBD1	TGCGCCAGCAGCTCGACAGGGGGCAACTATGGCTACACCTTC	CASSSTGGNYGYTF
TRBV28	TRBJ2-5	NA	TGTGCCAGCAGACTAGGAGGGCAAGAGACCCAGTACTTC	CASRLGGQETQYF
TRBV12-3/TRBV12-4	TRBJ2-1	NA	TGTGCCAGCAGTTCCCATGTCGCGGGCGAGCAGTTCTTC	CASSSHVAGEQFF
TRBV7-9	TRBJ2-1	TRBD2	TGTGCCAGCAGCGCAACTAGCGGGAGGAACGATGAGCAGTTCTTC	CASSATSGRNDEQFF
TRBV9	TRBJ2-7	TRBD2	TGTGCCAGCAGCGGCCTAGCGGGACACGAGCAGTACTTC	CASSGLAGHEQYF
TRBV11-2	TRBJ2-2	NA	TGTGCCAGCATCCCGGGGGGCTACACCGGGGAGCTGTTTTTT	CASIPGGYTGELFF
TRBV6-5	TRBJ2-3	NA	TGTGCCAGCAGTTACGCAGCGGGTGTCACAGATACGCAGTATTTT	CASSYAAGVTDTQYF
TRBV10-3	TRBJ1-2	NA	TGTGCCATCAGTGAGTCACACAAGGAGCTTCGTTATGGCTACACCTTC	CAISESHKELRYGYTF
TRBV7-8	TRBJ1-2	TRBD1	TGTGCCAGCAGCTTAGCGGACAGGGGCTATGGCTACACCTTC	CASSLADRGYGYTF
TRBV7-9	TRBJ1-1	TRBD1	TGTGCCAGCAGCAGACAGGGGGACACTGAAGCTTTCTTT	CASSRQGDTEAFF
TRBV28	TRBJ1-5	NA	TGTGCCAGCCGCCACACCCTTTATAGCAATCAGCCCCAGCATTTT	CASRHTLYSNQPQHF
TRBV6-2/TRBV6-3	TRBJ2-7	TRBD2	TGTGCCAGCAGCAAAGGGGACTACTACTCCTACGAGCAGTACTTC	CASSKGDYYSYEQYF